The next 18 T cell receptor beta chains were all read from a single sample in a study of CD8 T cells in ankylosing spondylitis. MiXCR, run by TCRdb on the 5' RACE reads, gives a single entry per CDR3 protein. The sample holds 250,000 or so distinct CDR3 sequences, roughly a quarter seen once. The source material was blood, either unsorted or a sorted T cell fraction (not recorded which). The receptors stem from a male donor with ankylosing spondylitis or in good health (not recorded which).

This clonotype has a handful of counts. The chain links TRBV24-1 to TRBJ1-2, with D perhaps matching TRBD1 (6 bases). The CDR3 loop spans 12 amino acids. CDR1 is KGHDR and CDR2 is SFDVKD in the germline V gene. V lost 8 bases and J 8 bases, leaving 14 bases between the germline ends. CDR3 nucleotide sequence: TGTGCCACCACCCAGGGGAAGCGGGGCTACACCTTC. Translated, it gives CATTQGKRGYTF.

CDR3 amino acids: CASSLEGSNQPQHF. CDR3 bases: TGTGCCAGCAGCCTGGAGGGGAGCAATCAGCCCCAGCATTTT. The genes are TRBV5-6 and TRBJ1-5; tentative D call: TRBD1 (5 bases). The V gene's germline CDR1 is SGHDT and CDR2 YYEEEE. With 4 bases removed from V and 1 base from J, the gap between germline ends came to 9 bases. The length of the CDR3 is 14 residues.

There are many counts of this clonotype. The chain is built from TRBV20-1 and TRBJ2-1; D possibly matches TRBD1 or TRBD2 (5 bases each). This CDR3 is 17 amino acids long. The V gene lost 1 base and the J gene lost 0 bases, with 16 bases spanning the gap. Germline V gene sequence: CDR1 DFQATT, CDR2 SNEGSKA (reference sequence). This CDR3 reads CSARGTGTLSSYNEQFF. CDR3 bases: TGCAGTGCTAGAGGAACCGGGACGTTAAGCTCCTACAATGAGCAGTTCTTC.

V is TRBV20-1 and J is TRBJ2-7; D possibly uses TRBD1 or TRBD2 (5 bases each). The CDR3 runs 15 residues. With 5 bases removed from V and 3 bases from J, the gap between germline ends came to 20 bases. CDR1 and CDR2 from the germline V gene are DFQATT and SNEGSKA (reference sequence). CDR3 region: CSAQSVVPGRYEQYF. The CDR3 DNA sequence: TGCAGTGCTCAGTCGGTAGTTCCGGGACGCTACGAGCAGTACTTC.

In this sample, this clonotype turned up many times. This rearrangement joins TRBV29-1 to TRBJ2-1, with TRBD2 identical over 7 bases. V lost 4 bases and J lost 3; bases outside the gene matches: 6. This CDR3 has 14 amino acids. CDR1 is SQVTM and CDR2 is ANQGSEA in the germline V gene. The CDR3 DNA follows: TGCAGCGTTGTCCGGCTAGCGGACTACAATGAGCAGTTCTTC. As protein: CSVVRLADYNEQFF.

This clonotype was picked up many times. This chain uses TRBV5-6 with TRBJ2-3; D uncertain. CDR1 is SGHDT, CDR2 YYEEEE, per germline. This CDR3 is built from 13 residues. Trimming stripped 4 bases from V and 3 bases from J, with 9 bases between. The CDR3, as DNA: TGTGCCAGCAGCCGTACCCGGACAGATACGCAGTATTTT. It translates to CASSRTRTDTQYF.

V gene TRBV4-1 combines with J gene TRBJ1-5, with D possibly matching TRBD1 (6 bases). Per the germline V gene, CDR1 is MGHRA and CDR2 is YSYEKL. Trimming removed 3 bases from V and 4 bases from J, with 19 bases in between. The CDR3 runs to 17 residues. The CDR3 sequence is CASSHLPQGTSNQPQHF. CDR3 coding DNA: TGCGCCAGCAGCCACCTGCCCCAGGGGACTTCGAATCAGCCCCAGCATTTT.

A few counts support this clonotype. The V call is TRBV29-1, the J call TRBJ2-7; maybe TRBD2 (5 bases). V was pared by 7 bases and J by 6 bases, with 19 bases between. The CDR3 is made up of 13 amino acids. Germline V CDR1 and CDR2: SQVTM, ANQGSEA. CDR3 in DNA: TGCAGCGCCACCGGGATGTTCTTCGGCGAGCAGTACTTC. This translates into CSATGMFFGEQYF.

The CDR3, as DNA: TGTGCCAGCAGTCCGGGTCTCTATGGCTACACCTTC. It codes for CASSPGLYGYTF. The chain carries TRBV12-3 or TRBV12-4 and TRBJ1-2, with unresolved D. The ends were cut back, 5 bases at V and 4 bases at J, with 8 bases in the middle. CDR3 length: 12 amino acids.

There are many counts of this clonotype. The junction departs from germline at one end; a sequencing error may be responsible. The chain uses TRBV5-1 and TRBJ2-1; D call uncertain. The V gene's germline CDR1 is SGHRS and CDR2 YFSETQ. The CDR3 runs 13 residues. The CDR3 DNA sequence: TGTGCCAGCAGCTTGGGCACTAACAATGAGCAGTTCTTC. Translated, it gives CASSLGTNNEQFF.

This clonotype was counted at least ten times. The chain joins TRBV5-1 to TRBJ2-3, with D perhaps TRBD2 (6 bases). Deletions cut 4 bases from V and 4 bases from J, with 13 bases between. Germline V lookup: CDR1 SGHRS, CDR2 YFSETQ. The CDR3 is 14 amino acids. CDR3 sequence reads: CASSTSGVADTQYF. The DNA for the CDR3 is TGCGCCAGCAGCACCTCGGGGGTGGCAGATACGCAGTATTTT.

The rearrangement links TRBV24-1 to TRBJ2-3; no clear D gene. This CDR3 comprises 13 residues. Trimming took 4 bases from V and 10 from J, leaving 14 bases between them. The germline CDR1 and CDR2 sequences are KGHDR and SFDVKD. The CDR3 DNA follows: TGTGCCACCAGTGACCCACCCCGGCTGCCGCAGTATTTT. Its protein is CATSDPPRLPQYF.

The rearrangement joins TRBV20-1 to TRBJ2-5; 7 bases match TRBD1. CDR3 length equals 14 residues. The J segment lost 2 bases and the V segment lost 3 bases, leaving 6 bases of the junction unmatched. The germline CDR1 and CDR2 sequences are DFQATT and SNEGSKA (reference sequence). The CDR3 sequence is CSASRGPNQETQYF. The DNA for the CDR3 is TGCAGTGCTAGTAGGGGGCCGAATCAAGAGACCCAGTACTTC.

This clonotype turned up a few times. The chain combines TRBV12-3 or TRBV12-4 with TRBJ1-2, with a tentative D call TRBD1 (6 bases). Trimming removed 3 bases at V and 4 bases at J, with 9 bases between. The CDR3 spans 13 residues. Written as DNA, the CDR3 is TGTGCCAGCAGTTTGGTACAGGGCTATGGCTACACCTTC. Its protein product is CASSLVQGYGYTF.

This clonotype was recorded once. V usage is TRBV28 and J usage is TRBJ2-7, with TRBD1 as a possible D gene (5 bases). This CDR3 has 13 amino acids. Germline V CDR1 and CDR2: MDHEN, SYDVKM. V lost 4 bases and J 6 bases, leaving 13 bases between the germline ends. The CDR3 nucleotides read TGTGCCAGCAGTTCGCCAGGGTGGGCCGAGCAGTACTTC. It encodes CASSSPGWAEQYF.

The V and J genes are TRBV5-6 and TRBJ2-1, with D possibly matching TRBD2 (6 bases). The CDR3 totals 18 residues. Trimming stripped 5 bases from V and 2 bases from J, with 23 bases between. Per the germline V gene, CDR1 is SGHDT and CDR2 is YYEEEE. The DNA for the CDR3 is TGTGCCAGCAGACGCATGGAGGGTTCGGGGCGCCCCTACAATGAGCAGTTCTTC. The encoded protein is CASRRMEGSGRPYNEQFF.

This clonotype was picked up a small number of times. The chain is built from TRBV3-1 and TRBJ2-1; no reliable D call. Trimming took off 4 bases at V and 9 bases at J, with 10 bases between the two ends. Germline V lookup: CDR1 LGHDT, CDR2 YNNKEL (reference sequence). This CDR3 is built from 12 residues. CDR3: CASSPEVGEQFF. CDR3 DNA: TGTGCCAGCAGCCCCGAGGTGGGTGAGCAGTTCTTC.

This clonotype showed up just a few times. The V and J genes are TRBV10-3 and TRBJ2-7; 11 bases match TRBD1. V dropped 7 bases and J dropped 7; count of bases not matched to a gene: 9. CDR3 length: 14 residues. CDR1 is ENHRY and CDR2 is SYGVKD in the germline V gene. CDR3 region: CAITGGQGAEEQYF. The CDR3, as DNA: TGTGCCATCACTGGAGGACAGGGGGCAGAAGAGCAGTACTTC.